This entry describes one T cell receptor beta chain. Sequenced by immunoSEQ multiplex PCR; TCRdb stores in-frame clones only, minus some. This sample has around 270,000 clones; approximately 85% occur once, and the top ten carry approximately 0.94%. This sample is drawn from a study of blood T cell repertoires in COVID-19. Study background: The United States, Italy and Spain were the sources of the acute and convalescent COVID-19 samples. PBMCs, B-cell-depleted T cells, or T cells provided the cDNA or gDNA that made up the material.

Seattle researchers signed up patients amid active infection and tracked them longitudinally. The CDR3 is 16 residues long. The trim removed 0 bases at V and 1 base at J, leaving 3 bases unmatched. The V gene's germline CDR1 is KGHSH and CDR2 LQKENI. This clonotype originated in a human donor with COVID-19, enrolled during active disease. The donor label of this sample is uncertain. This chain joins TRBV18 and TRBJ2-1, with 7 bases lining up with TRBD2. Sample: peripheral blood. CDR3 sequence: CASSPPVGRSYNEQFF. The CDR3 DNA follows: TGTGCCAGCTCACCACCGGTCGGGAGGTCCTACAATGAGCAGTTCTTC.